This note documents a single T cell receptor (beta chain) sequence. Its antigen is not identified. The length of the CDR3 is 17 residues. Deletions cut 1 base from V and 10 bases from J, with 23 bases between. The germline CDR1 and CDR2 sequences are MNHEY and SMNVEV (reference sequence). This sample is drawn from a study of graft-versus-host responses after intestinal transplantation. Clones were sequenced by immunoSEQ multiplex PCR, and TCRdb holds only the in-frame ones, with some missing. Found here are over 120,000 clones, around 90% of them singletons; the top ten hold approximately 0.2%. The study, taken as a whole, reports: Some GvH clones appeared in ileal mucosa or blood before recipient bone marrow.

The material sequenced was unstimulated CD4+ T cells sorted from spleen or lymph node cells, taken before intestinal transplant. This sequence joins TRBV27 and TRBJ2-1; unclear D gene. The receptor was derived from a human donor who received an intestinal transplant. CDR3 region: CASSLLVGNSPQGEQFF. CDR3 in DNA: TGTGCCAGCAGTTTATTGGTAGGGAATAGTCCTCAAGGAGAGCAGTTCTTC.